This T cell receptor (beta chain) was sequenced in a study of blood T cells in healthy people across ages (dated by TCRdb to 2014 to 2015). Some background on the complete study: In model experiments, template switching captured about one uniquely barcoded TCR beta cDNA molecule for every two T cells. The study measured age-related changes in TCR beta repertoire diversity using deep sequencing normalized with unique cDNA molecular identifiers. Donors of different ages were randomly distributed across sequencing lanes to avoid experimental bias. Using the same blood draw, the study looked at two additional independent replicas of 1 million unique cDNA reads for two donors, one aged 18 to 30 and the other aged 80 or older. The donors were split into four age groups: young (average roughly 15 years), middle-aged (39), aged (approximately 60) and long-lived (over 80).

As concerns this clonotype: Its antigen is not yet known. Per-base quality was not reported, and no clone a single base away is much larger than it.

The donors were some 36 Caucasian individuals from Russia, aged about 6 to 100 years, who were systemically healthy. Approximately 9.7 milliliters of peripheral blood were drawn from each donor into EDTA-treated Vacutainer tubes. PBMCs were isolated by Ficoll-Paque density-gradient centrifugation, with at least 6 million obtained per sample. Total RNA was extracted from PBMCs with Trizol reagent, with at least 6 micrograms obtained per sample. Naive CD45RAhigh/CD27high T cell percentages were measured by flow cytometry on a PBMC aliquot from every donor. Libraries were constructed by 5' RACE. The sequencer listed for this sample is Illumina HiSeq 2500. A second PCR of about 6 to 11 cycles was performed with a sample-barcoded 5' primer and a J-beta primer mix. A unique molecular identifier was introduced onto each TCR beta cDNA molecule by a template-switch 5' adaptor carrying 12 random nucleotides. Each sample yielded at least 2.5 million CDR3-containing paired-end reads. The Mint cDNA synthesis kit, primed by a TRBC-specific oligonucleotide, was used to synthesize first-strand cDNA from all RNA. Following uracil-DNA glycosylase treatment, all cDNA underwent a first 18-cycle PCR with the universal primers M1SS and BC2_uni_R. Under the source paper's analysis protocol: For normalization, 1 million high-quality reads, each with a distinct molecular identifier, were randomly selected from each sample. Instead of being binned into consensus sequences, reads with shared molecular identifiers were discarded. CDR3 identification, clonotype clustering and error correction used MiTCR with a Q25 quality threshold and the strictest error-elimination algorithm. A nonparametric unseen species model using Euler transformation provided a lower-bound estimate of total TCR beta diversity. TCRdb reprocessed the public reads (quality trimming at Q25 with fastp, clone calling with MiXCR) and kept in-frame beta chains. Rows merge per CDR3 protein into single entries with the most common DNA and genes. The V and J calls and clone size come from TCRdb's table, not from the authors' own analysis. For this sample there are more than 700,000 distinct CDR3 sequences; roughly 50% appear just once. The leading ten clones occupy around 41% of the sample.

Trimming takes 3 bases off V and 6 bases off J; junction bases not matched to a gene: 7. Per the germline V gene, MGHRA is the CDR1 and YSYEKL is the CDR2. Measured from the cysteine to the phenylalanine, the CDR3 is 15 residues long. The kept DNA is CDR3 alone, 45 bases in frame from the first base. The investigation overall reported the following: Observed TCR beta diversity correlated strongly with the percentage of naive T cells measured by flow cytometry. Observed TCR beta diversity per million T cells fell roughly linearly with age, and a significant reduction was already apparent by age about 38. The long-lived group showed more naive CD4+ T cells, fewer expanded clones and increased TCR diversity than the aged group, suggesting age selection. Because donor CMV infection status was unknown, age-related changes in expanded clonotypes were potentially confounded. Conclusive comparison of naive and antigen-experienced compartments was prevented by the profiling of bulk unsorted PBMCs. Total diversity estimates from one million sequenced T cells were considered lower bounds and underestimates.

This receptor chain uses TRBV4-1 and TRBJ2-1, with TRBD2 identical over 8 junction bases. This receptor was identified in a man at least 80 years old in good health. Sequencing used blood. The DNA reads as follows: TGCGCCAGCAGCCAGATAAGCGGGAGTCTCAATGAGCAGTTCTTC. Translated, it reads CASSQISGSLNEQFF.